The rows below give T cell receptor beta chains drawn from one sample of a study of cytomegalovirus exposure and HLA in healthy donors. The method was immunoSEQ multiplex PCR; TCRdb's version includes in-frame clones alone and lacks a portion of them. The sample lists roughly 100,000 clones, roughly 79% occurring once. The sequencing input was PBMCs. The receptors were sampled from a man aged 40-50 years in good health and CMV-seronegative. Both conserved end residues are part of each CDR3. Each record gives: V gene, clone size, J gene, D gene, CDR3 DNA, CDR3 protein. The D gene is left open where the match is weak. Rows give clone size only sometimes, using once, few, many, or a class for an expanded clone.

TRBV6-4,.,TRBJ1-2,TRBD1,TGTGCCAGCAGTCAGCGGACAGGGGGCGGCGGTTGGGGCTACACCTTC,CASSQRTGGGGWGYTF
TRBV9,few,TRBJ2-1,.,TGTGCCAGCAGCGGGGGGGACAGAACCAATGAGCAGTTCTTC,CASSGGDRTNEQFF
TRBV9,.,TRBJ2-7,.,TGTGCCAGCAGCGTAACAGGGACGAGCTCCTACGAGCAGTACTTC,CASSVTGTSSYEQYF
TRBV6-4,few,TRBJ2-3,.,TGTGCCAGCAGCCCGACCGGGGAAGGGAGCCCCGAGCAGTATTTT,CASSPTGEGSPEQYF
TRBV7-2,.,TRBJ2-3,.,TGTGCCAGCAGTTACAGGGACAGCACAGATACGCAGTATTTT,CASSYRDSTDTQYF
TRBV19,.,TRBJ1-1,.,TGTGCCAGCGCCGGGGAGATGAACACTGAAGCTTTCTTT,CASAGEMNTEAFF
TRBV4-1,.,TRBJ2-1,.,TGCGCCAGCAGCCAAGATTCGCTAGCTATCAACAATGAGCAGTTCTTC,CASSQDSLAINNEQFF
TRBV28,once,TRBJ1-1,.,TGTGCCAGCATCCTACTATCGGGGAGGAACACTGAAGCTTTCTTT,CASILLSGRNTEAFF
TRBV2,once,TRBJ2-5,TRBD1,TGTGCCAGCAGACAGACAGGGGTGGAGACCCAGTACTTC,CASRQTGVETQYF
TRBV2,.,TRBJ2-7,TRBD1,TGTGCCAGCAGTGAGGGGGGGACAGGGACCTACGAGCAGTACTTC,CASSEGGTGTYEQYF
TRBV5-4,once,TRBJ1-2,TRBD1,TGTGCCAGCAGCTTTTCCGGGACAGGGGGGTTTGGCTACACCTTC,CASSFSGTGGFGYTF
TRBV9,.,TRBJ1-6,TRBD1,TGTGCCAGCAGCCTCAGAGGGACAGGCCAGGGCTCACCCCTCCACTTT,CASSLRGTGQGSPLHF
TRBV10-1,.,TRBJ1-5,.,TGCGCCAGCAGTGAGTCGTCGACAGTATTACGGCCCCAGCATTTT,CASSESSTVLRPQHF
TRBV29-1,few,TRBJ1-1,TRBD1,TGCAGCGGGACAAAGGGGACAGGGTCCCTGAACACTGAAGCTTTCTTT,CSGTKGTGSLNTEAFF
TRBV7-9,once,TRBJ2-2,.,TGTGCCAGCAGCTTCACAGGGTTTGGCGGCACCGGGGAGCTGTTTTTT,CASSFTGFGGTGELFF
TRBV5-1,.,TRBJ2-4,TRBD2,TGCGCCAGCAGCCAAAGTAGCGGGAGATTAAACATTCAGTACTTC,CASSQSSGRLNIQYF
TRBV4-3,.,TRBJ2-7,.,TGCGCCAGCAGCCAAGTCGGCGGGTCCTCCTACGAGCAGTACTTC,CASSQVGGSSYEQYF
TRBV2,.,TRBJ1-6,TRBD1,TGTGCCAGCAGTGCAACCGGGACAGGAAATTCACCCCTCCACTTT,CASSATGTGNSPLHF
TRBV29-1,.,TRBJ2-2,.,TGCAGCGTTATAACGACAGGCCTCCCCCCCGGGGAGCTGTTTTTT,CSVITTGLPPGELFF
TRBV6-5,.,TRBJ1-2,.,TGTGCCAGCAGCCAACAGGGAGATGGCTACACCTTC,CASSQQGDGYTF
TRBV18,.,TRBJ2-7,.,TGTGCCAGCTCACCCGAGACAGGCCTCTCCTACGAGCAGTACTTC,CASSPETGLSYEQYF
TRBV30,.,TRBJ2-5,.,TGTGCCTGGAGCCGGGGGGCGTCGGTAGAGACCCAGTACTTC,CAWSRGASVETQYF
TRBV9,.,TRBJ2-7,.,TGTGCCAGCAGCGTTGACCCCCGGGGAGTGTTGGAGCAGTACTTC,CASSVDPRGVLEQYF
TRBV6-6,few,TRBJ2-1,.,TGTGCCAGCAGCAAGGCATCGAGGAGCTCCTACAATGAGCAGTTCTTC,CASSKASRSSYNEQFF
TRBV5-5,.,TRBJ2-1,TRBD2,TGTGCCAGCAGCCTGGGACTAGCGAGCCGTACGGAGCAGTTCTTC,CASSLGLASRTEQFF
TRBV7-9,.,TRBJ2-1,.,TGTGCCAGCAGCTTAGATATTAGAGGGAACAATGAGCAGTTCTTC,CASSLDIRGNNEQFF
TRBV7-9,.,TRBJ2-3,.,TGTGCCAGCAGCTTCGGACAGTCCACAGATACGCAGTATTTT,CASSFGQSTDTQYF
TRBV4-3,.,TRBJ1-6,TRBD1,TGCGCCAGCAGCCAAGAGGGGACAGGGGGGTTCCCCCTCCACTTT,CASSQEGTGGFPLHF
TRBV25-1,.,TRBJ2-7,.,TGTGCCAGCAGTGCGACCAGGGGGGTGGACTACGAGCAGTACTTC,CASSATRGVDYEQYF